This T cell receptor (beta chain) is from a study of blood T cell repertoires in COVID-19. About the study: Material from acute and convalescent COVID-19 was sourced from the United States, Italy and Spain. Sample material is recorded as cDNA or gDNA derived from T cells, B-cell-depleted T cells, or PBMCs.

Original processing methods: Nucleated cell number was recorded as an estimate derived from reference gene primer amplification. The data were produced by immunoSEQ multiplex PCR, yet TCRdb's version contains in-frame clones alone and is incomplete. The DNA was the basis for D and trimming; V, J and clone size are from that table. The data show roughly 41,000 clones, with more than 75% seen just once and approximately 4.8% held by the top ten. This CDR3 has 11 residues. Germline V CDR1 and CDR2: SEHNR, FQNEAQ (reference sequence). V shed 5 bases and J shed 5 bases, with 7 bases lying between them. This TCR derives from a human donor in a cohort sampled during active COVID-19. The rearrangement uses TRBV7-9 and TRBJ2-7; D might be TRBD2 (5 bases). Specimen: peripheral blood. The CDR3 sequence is CASSRADEQYF. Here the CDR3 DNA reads TGTGCCAGCAGCCGAGCGGACGAGCAGTACTTC.